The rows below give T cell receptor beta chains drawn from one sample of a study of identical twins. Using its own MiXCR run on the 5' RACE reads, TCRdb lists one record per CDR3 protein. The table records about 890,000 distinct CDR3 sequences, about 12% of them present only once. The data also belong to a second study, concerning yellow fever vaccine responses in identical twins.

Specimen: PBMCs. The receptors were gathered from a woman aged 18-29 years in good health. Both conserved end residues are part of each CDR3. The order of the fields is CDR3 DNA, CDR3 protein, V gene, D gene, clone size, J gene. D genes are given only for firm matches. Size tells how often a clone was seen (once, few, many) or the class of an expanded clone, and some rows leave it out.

DNA: TGTGCCATCAGGGGGCCCGGGGGTTCCGCAGATACGCAGTATTTT; CDR3: CAIRGPGGSADTQYF; V: TRBV12-3/TRBV12-4; D: TRBD1; size: -; J: TRBJ2-3
DNA: TGTGCCAGCAGCTTAGCGGTAGGGGGCTCTGGGGCCAACGTCCTGACTTTC; CDR3: CASSLAVGGSGANVLTF; V: TRBV7-6; D: -; size: -; J: TRBJ2-6
DNA: TGCAGTGCTATCTCCGGGACAACGCAAGAGACCCAGTACTTC; CDR3: CSAISGTTQETQYF; V: TRBV20-1; D: -; size: -; J: TRBJ2-5
DNA: TGTGCCAGCAGTTACATCGCCCCGAACCGGGACAGGGCTAACAATGAGCAGTTCTTC; CDR3: CASSYIAPNRDRANNEQFF; V: TRBV6-5; D: TRBD1; size: few; J: TRBJ2-1
DNA: TGTGCCAGCAGCTTAGCCAGGAGTGAAGCTTTCTTT; CDR3: CASSLARSEAFF; V: TRBV7-9; D: -; size: few; J: TRBJ1-1
DNA: TGTGCTAGTGGTTTGGTCGGGAAGACGGACACCTACAATGAGCAGTTCTTC; CDR3: CASGLVGKTDTYNEQFF; V: TRBV12-5; D: -; size: few; J: TRBJ2-1
DNA: TGTGCCAGCAGCCAAGATGACAGGGAAACAGATACGCAGTATTTT; CDR3: CASSQDDRETDTQYF; V: TRBV3-1; D: TRBD1; size: -; J: TRBJ2-3
DNA: TGTGCCGGGACTCAGCGGGAGGGAACCTACAATGAGCAGTTCTTC; CDR3: CAGTQREGTYNEQFF; V: TRBV2; D: TRBD2; size: -; J: TRBJ2-1
DNA: TGTGCCAGCAGCCCTGGACCGTGGCGGACCTACGAGCAGTACTTC; CDR3: CASSPGPWRTYEQYF; V: TRBV28; D: -; size: few; J: TRBJ2-7
DNA: TGTGCCAGCAGCCTAGAGCGGGAGGGAGAAAAGAACAATGAGCAGTTCTTC; CDR3: CASSLEREGEKNNEQFF; V: TRBV6-2/TRBV6-3; D: TRBD2; size: -; J: TRBJ2-1
DNA: TGCAGCGTTGAAGAGAGCACAGATACGCAGTATTTT; CDR3: CSVEESTDTQYF; V: TRBV29-1; D: -; size: few; J: TRBJ2-3
DNA: TGTGCCAGCAGCCCCTTTGCCGGGGGGAACGAGCAGTACTTC; CDR3: CASSPFAGGNEQYF; V: TRBV7-8; D: TRBD2; size: few; J: TRBJ2-7
DNA: TGTGCCAGCAGTGAAAATTCGTGGGTATCCCTGAAGCAGTTCTTC; CDR3: CASSENSWVSLKQFF; V: TRBV6-1; D: -; size: -; J: TRBJ2-1
DNA: TGCGCCAGCAGCAATCCAACGGGATTTGAAGCTTTCTTT; CDR3: CASSNPTGFEAFF; V: TRBV5-1; D: -; size: few; J: TRBJ1-1
DNA: TGCGCCAGCAGCCAAGAAAAAGAACAGGGTGTTAAGTTAGCCAAAAACATTCAGTACTTC; CDR3: CASSQEKEQGVKLAKNIQYF; V: TRBV4-1; D: -; size: many; J: TRBJ2-4
DNA: TGCAGTGCTAGGGGGGCCGGGAACATTCAGTACTTC; CDR3: CSARGAGNIQYF; V: TRBV20-1; D: -; size: few; J: TRBJ2-4
DNA: TGCAGTGCCCAAGACGGCGGGGGTGGGAATCAGCCCCAGCATTTT; CDR3: CSAQDGGGGNQPQHF; V: TRBV20-1; D: -; size: many; J: TRBJ1-5
DNA: TGTGCCAGCAGCAAAATTCCTGGATCCTACGAGCAGTACTTC; CDR3: CASSKIPGSYEQYF; V: TRBV21-1; D: -; size: few; J: TRBJ2-7
DNA: TGTGCCACCAGCAGAGCGCGGGGGATGGGTCAAGAGACCCAGTACTTC; CDR3: CATSRARGMGQETQYF; V: TRBV15; D: TRBD2; size: many; J: TRBJ2-5
DNA: TGTGCCAGCAGACTCCGGGCCTCAGAGGGCAATGAGCAGTTCTTC; CDR3: CASRLRASEGNEQFF; V: TRBV7-9; D: -; size: few; J: TRBJ2-1
DNA: TGTGCCAGCAGCTTAGCTTCCTCCACCGGGGAGCTGTTTTTT; CDR3: CASSLASSTGELFF; V: TRBV7-6; D: -; size: few; J: TRBJ2-2
DNA: TGTGCCAGCAGCCAAGATCGCGGGGTATATCGCTACGAGCAGTACTTC; CDR3: CASSQDRGVYRYEQYF; V: TRBV14; D: -; size: few; J: TRBJ2-7
DNA: TGTGCCAGTAGCGGGGGACTAGCGAGACGCACAGATACGCAGTATTTT; CDR3: CASSGGLARRTDTQYF; V: TRBV19; D: TRBD2; size: -; J: TRBJ2-3
DNA: TGTGCCAGCACCAAAGCCCACAGGGGGCACCGGGTCACCGGGGAGCTGTTTTTT; CDR3: CASTKAHRGHRVTGELFF; V: TRBV3-1; D: TRBD1; size: -; J: TRBJ2-2
DNA: TGCAGTGCTCCCGCTGGCGGGGGGCCGGGTGAGCAGTTCTTC; CDR3: CSAPAGGGPGEQFF; V: TRBV20-1; D: TRBD2; size: few; J: TRBJ2-1
DNA: TGTGCCATCAGTGAGCGGCAGGTGAGCCAGTACTATGGCTACACCTTC; CDR3: CAISERQVSQYYGYTF; V: TRBV10-3; D: -; size: -; J: TRBJ1-2
DNA: TGTGCCAGCAGTGCCAGCGGGACTTACATCTACAATGAGCAGTTCTTC; CDR3: CASSASGTYIYNEQFF; V: TRBV12-3/TRBV12-4; D: TRBD2; size: many; J: TRBJ2-1
DNA: TGTGCCAGCAGAAAAAAGTGGCTGATCTCCTACGAGCAGTACTTC; CDR3: CASRKKWLISYEQYF; V: TRBV11-2; D: -; size: few; J: TRBJ2-7
DNA: TGTGCCAGCAGTTACTCTGGACGGGTTTACAATGAGCAGTTCTTC; CDR3: CASSYSGRVYNEQFF; V: TRBV6-5; D: -; size: -; J: TRBJ2-1
DNA: TGCGCCAGCAGCCGTCTAAACCCCACGGGGCCAGGACTGTTTTTT; CDR3: CASSRLNPTGPGLFF; V: TRBV4-1; D: -; size: -; J: TRBJ1-4
DNA: TGTGCCAGCAGTTATCTAGCGGGAGGGCCAGGAGGGTTTGATGAGCAGTTCTTC; CDR3: CASSYLAGGPGGFDEQFF; V: TRBV7-6; D: TRBD2; size: few; J: TRBJ2-1
DNA: TGTGCCAGCAGCTACCAGACGGAGACCCAGTACTTC; CDR3: CASSYQTETQYF; V: TRBV7-2; D: -; size: few; J: TRBJ2-5
DNA: TGTGCCAGCAGCCGCGGACAGGGTGGGCTCGAGCAGTACTTC; CDR3: CASSRGQGGLEQYF; V: TRBV6-1; D: TRBD1; size: -; J: TRBJ2-7
DNA: TGCAGTGTCGACAGGCTTACCTGGGTAGCGGAATCCTACAATGAGCAGTTCTTC; CDR3: CSVDRLTWVAESYNEQFF; V: TRBV20-1; D: -; size: few; J: TRBJ2-1
DNA: TGTGCCAGCAGTTACTCAGGTTATGAAGCTTTCTTT; CDR3: CASSYSGYEAFF; V: TRBV6-6; D: -; size: -; J: TRBJ1-1
DNA: TGTGCCAGCTCACCCTTGTCGCGGGAGATAAGCACCGGGGAGCTGTTTTTT; CDR3: CASSPLSREISTGELFF; V: TRBV18; D: TRBD2; size: -; J: TRBJ2-2